Below, one T cell receptor beta chain is given with its context. The sample is drawn from a study of blood T cell repertoires in COVID-19. The overall study: The cDNA or gDNA used as material had been derived from T cells, B-cell-depleted T cells, or PBMCs.

Original processing notes: Reference gene primer amplification gave estimated nucleated cell counts. The table came from immunoSEQ multiplex PCR; TCRdb's copy has only in-frame clones and leaves some out. That table gives V, J and clone size, and the DNA gave D and trimming. The sample lists about 200,000 clones, roughly 88% occurring once. This receptor was taken from a man between 60 and 70 years old with acute or convalescent COVID-19. The source material was peripheral blood.

Here the CDR3 DNA reads TGTGCCAGCGGACCTAGCGAGAATGAGCAGTTCTTC. It translates to CASGPSENEQFF. This chain uses TRBV28 with TRBJ2-1; D is possibly TRBD2 (6 bases). V was shortened by 8 bases and J by 7 bases, with 12 bases between the two germline ends. Germline V gene lookup returns CDR1 MDHEN and CDR2 SYDVKM. The CDR3 is 12 residues long.